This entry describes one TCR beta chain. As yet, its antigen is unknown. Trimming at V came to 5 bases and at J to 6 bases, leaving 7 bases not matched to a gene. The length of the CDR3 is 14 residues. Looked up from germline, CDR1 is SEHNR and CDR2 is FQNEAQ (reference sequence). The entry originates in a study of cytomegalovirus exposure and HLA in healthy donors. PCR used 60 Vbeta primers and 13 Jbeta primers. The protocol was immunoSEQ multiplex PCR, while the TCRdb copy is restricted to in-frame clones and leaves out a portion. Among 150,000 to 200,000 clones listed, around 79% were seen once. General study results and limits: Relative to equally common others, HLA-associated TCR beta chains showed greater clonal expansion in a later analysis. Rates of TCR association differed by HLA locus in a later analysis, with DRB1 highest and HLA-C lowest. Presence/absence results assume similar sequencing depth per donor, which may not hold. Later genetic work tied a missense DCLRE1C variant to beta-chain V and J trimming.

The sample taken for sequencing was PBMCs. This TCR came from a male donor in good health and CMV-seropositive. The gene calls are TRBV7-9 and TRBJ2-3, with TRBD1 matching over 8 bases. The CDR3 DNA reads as TGTGCCAGCAGCGACAGGGGTGGGGGCGATACGCAGTATTTT. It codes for CASSDRGGGDTQYF.